This T cell receptor (beta chain) was sequenced in a study of T cell responses to AZD1222 COVID-19 vaccine. General study results and limits: Spike-specific TCR breadth and depth grew following two AZD1222 doses. A mostly white British donor set with more females was recruited, and clonal diversity was possibly underestimated.

This CDR3 spans 15 amino acids. V dropped 0 bases and J dropped 7; count of bases not matched to a gene: 8. From germline, CDR1 is SGHRS and CDR2 YFSETQ. Regarding this clone: Its antigen is not identified.

The method was immunoSEQ multiplex PCR; TCRdb's version includes in-frame clones alone and lacks a portion of them. The sample comprises 95,000 to 150,000 clones, over 75% of which are singletons, and roughly 5.4% rests with the top ten. The chain uses TRBV5-1 and TRBJ2-7; 9 bases line up with TRBD1. This specimen was peripheral blood, taken on day 0 of AZD1222 vaccination. The TCR originated in an adult in good health. CDR3 DNA: TGCGCCAGCAGCTTGGATCTGGACAGGGGAGGGGAGCAGTACTTC. Encoded protein: CASSLDLDRGGEQYF.